Listed here is a single T cell receptor beta chain. Which antigen it targets is not known. Base qualities are not at hand, and no much larger clone is one base apart. Enrolling through a virtual design, the prospective study's participants ranged in age from roughly 18 to 95 years and lived across approximately 25 United States geographic areas. To assign participants to cohorts, the prospective study relied on clinical history that participants themselves reported in a screening survey and a study questionnaire. Recovered participants in ImmuneRACE Cohort 3 were defined as having two consecutive negative NP/OP PCR tests, clearance from a healthcare professional, or resolution of symptoms. In the prospective study, mobile phlebotomists collected whole blood, serum and a nasopharyngeal or oropharyngeal swab from each participant. Additional blood draws and questionnaires over an approximately 2-month period could optionally be provided by prospective study participants. Prospective study blood samples were shipped either frozen or at room temperature before DNA extraction.

This entry comes from a study of blood T cell repertoires in COVID-19 (dated by TCRdb to 2020 to 2022). General notes on the study: Samples from collaborators originated in the United States, Italy and Spain and spanned both the acute and convalescent phases of COVID-19. The material from the prospective study consisted of cDNA or gDNA derived from T cells, B-cell-depleted T cells, or PBMCs. Deeply sampled blood TCRbeta repertoires from subjects exposed to, actively infected with, or recovered from COVID-19 were included in the dataset. Nearly every sample came with metadata listing a de-identified subject ID, COVID-19 status, age in years and sex. The repertoires were made available in a free public database intended to serve as a resource for research on the immune response to SARS-CoV-2. Where HLA class I and class II types were available, the types were taken from metadata supplied by the sample provider, not from assay-based typing. Samples were obtained from the ongoing ImmuneRACE study (first 160 participants) and from 1,254 subjects provided by 6 global collaborators. Findings and caveats that apply to the study as a whole: Clinical and demographic metadata were provided uncurated, with the amount varying by source and participant.

The CDR3, from cysteine to phenylalanine, totals 14 residues. The retained sequence is limited to the CDR3, 42 bases, with the frame set at the first base. The germline V gene (reference sequence) provides CDR1 LGHDT and CDR2 YNNKEL. V is cut by 4 bases and J by 4 bases, and the space between the germline ends is 13 bases. TCRbeta CDR3 regions were amplified from genomic DNA by means of the immunoSEQ Assay, a bias-controlled multiplex PCR. The original methods were these. The number of nucleated cells in each sample was estimated from the amplification of reference gene primers within the assay. Sequence reads were collapsed and filtered to measure the absolute abundance of every unique TCRbeta CDR3 rearrangement. For each sample, productive Simpson clonality was calculated as the square root of Simpson's diversity index across productive rearrangements. The source is immuneACCESS, and TCRdb retained only in-frame sequences with V and J called. Part of the clones is not carried over; for the studies checked, unresolved V genes explain less than half of this, and the remainder is unexplained. V and J calls and clone size are as listed in that table; D and trimming were resolved from the DNA. The sample has around 370,000 clones on record, more than 75% of them singletons. More than 0.95% of the sample is held by the ten biggest clonotypes.

Sample: PBMCs or T cells enriched from blood (not recorded which). The sequence came from a woman between 18 and 29 years old who had recovered from COVID-19. The sequence is built from TRBV3-1 (or the pseudogene TRBV3-2) and TRBJ1-2; the best D guess is TRBD1, with 6 bases matching. This receptor has the CDR3 CASSLKGVGYGYTF. The nucleotide sequence reads TGTGCCAGCAGCCTGAAGGGGGTGGGCTATGGCTACACCTTC.